This T cell receptor (beta chain) is from a study of graft-versus-host responses after intestinal transplantation. As for the study in general: Recipients were given multivisceral, liver-intestinal, or isolated intestinal transplants. Each patient got anti-thymocyte globulin induction, then tacrolimus and steroids for around three years. Study results and limitations: Researchers found peak circulating GvH clone levels linked to early post-transplant HvG declines. Elevated graft-versus-host to host-versus-graft clonal ratios in allografts were recorded for patients with graft-donor T cell macrochimerism.

V dropped 1 base and J dropped 2; count of bases not matched to a gene: 1. Germline CDR1 LNHDA, CDR2 SQIVND (reference sequence). The CDR3 has 14 amino acids. As to this clone: Its antigen remains unknown. The identical CDR3 is also encoded by other nucleotide sequences in the sample.

Some clones are missing from TCRdb's copy, which holds only in-frame ones; the method was immunoSEQ multiplex PCR. The table lists about 93,000 clones, 85% to 95% of them singletons. The sequence came from a human donor who received an intestinal transplant. The starting material was unstimulated CD8+ T cells sorted from spleen or lymph node cells, obtained before intestinal transplant. The gene calls are TRBV19 and TRBJ2-5, with 7 positions matching TRBD2. CDR3 nucleotide sequence: TGTGCCAGTAGTATAGGGGGGGGTCAAGAGACCCAGTACTTC. It encodes CASSIGGGQETQYF.